This TCR beta chain stems from a study of blood T cell repertoires in COVID-19. Study details: T cells, B-cell-depleted T cells, or PBMCs provided the cDNA or gDNA that served as material.

Methods used by the authors: Reference gene primer amplification gave estimated nucleated cell counts. The table came from immunoSEQ multiplex PCR; TCRdb's copy has only in-frame clones and leaves some out. That table furnishes V, J and clone size, whereas the DNA furnished D and trimming. The data hold 250,000 or so clones, with about 85% observed a single time. Germline-derived CDR1 and CDR2 are SNHLY and FYNNEI. The CDR3 runs to 15 residues. The V gene lost 3 bases and the J gene lost 7 bases, with 15 bases spanning the gap. This TCR was recovered from a man younger than 35 with active or convalescent COVID-19. The chain employs TRBV2 and TRBJ1-4; weak D call: TRBD1 (5 bases). Sequencing input: peripheral blood. The CDR3 sequence is CASSDSTTGGEKLFF. In DNA, the CDR3 is TGTGCCAGCAGTGACTCGACCACCGGGGGTGAAAAACTGTTTTTT.